This T cell receptor (beta chain) was found in a study of T cell repertoires in cytomegalovirus infection. Study-level background: Public signatures in TCR beta pointed to CMV infection and matching HLA type. Study results and limitations: Using cumulative public TCR beta family frequency, the authors identified those who carried CMV together with the relevant HLA. HLA-C-restricted CMV clonotypes gave the most frequent clonotype in two of eight donors.

This clonotype was seen repeatedly, ten times or more. The antigen is not known. Germline V CDR1 and CDR2: SGHVS, FQNEAQ. V was pared by 6 bases and J by 6 bases, with 17 bases between. The CDR3 runs to 14 residues. TCRdb reanalysed the reads using MiXCR and keeps one entry per CDR3 protein. The sample has tens of thousands of distinct CDR3 sequences; roughly 3.6% are singletons. The chain has TRBV7-8 and TRBJ1-1; D not certain. The specimen sequenced was PBMCs. The receptor was derived from a human donor in good health (CMV status not recorded). Some clones in this sample may be carry-over from other donors' samples. The CDR3 region has the DNA TGTGCCAGCAGATACGAGGGTGCGGGATCTGAAGCTTTCTTT. Translation gives CASRYEGAGSEAFF.